Below are 32 T cell receptor beta chains sequenced from a single sample in a study of human thymus T cells. TCRdb's copy holds only in-frame clones and misses some; the assay was immunoSEQ multiplex PCR. Here the sample spans tens of thousands of clones, over 85% being singletons. Thymus was obtained from resections taken during corrective heart surgery. The sequenced material came from thymus tissue. The receptor set was obtained from a girl under two years old with a congenital heart defect but otherwise immunologically healthy.

The rearrangement links TRBV2 to TRBJ2-1; D unclear. CDR1 SNHLY and CDR2 FYNNEI come from the germline V gene. V lost 3 bases to trimming and J lost 7 bases, with 10 bases between them. The CDR3 extends over 13 amino acids. In DNA, the CDR3 is TGTGCCAGCAGTGAGGTCGGCGGAAATGAGCAGTTCTTC. It codes for CASSEVGGNEQFF.

The rearrangement joins TRBV19 to TRBJ1-5, with D tentatively TRBD1 (6 bases). The CDR3 extends over 18 amino acids. Trimming left V 5 bases short and J 2 bases short, with 22 bases between. Germline lookup yields CDR1 LNHDA and CDR2 SQIVND (reference sequence). CDR3 protein: CASSLAGEGFLGNQPQHF. In DNA, the CDR3 is TGTGCCAGTAGTCTGGCAGGGGAGGGCTTCCTGGGCAATCAGCCCCAGCATTTT.

The chain has TRBV15 and TRBJ1-1, with D tentatively TRBD1 (5 bases). The length of the CDR3 is 14 residues. CDR1 is LNHNV, CDR2 YYDKDF, per germline (reference sequence). Trimming removed 3 bases at V and 3 bases at J, with 11 bases between. In nucleotides, the CDR3 is TGTGCCACCAGCAGGGGGGAGTGGGACACTGAAGCTTTCTTT. Amino acid sequence: CATSRGEWDTEAFF.

V usage is TRBV25-1 and J usage is TRBJ1-2; tentatively, D is TRBD1 (5 bases). Germline CDR1 reads MGHDK; CDR2 reads SYGVNS. V lost 1 base to trimming and J lost 4 bases, with 10 bases between them. The CDR3 is 14 residues long. CDR3 nucleotides: TGTGCCAGCAGTGAATCGGGGGAGGGCTATGGCTACACCTTC. Encoded protein: CASSESGEGYGYTF.

CDR3 DNA: TGCAGCGTTGAAAGGGGGAGCACAGATACGCAGTATTTT. Translating gives CSVERGSTDTQYF. The chain links TRBV29-1 to TRBJ2-3, with D maybe TRBD1 (6 bases). Germline V CDR1 and CDR2: SQVTM, ANQGSEA. The CDR3 is 13 amino acids. V was cut by 2 bases and J by 0 bases, with 6 bases left in between.

The rearrangement links TRBV18 to TRBJ1-4, with 7 bases identical to TRBD1. The CDR3 contains 15 residues. Per the germline V gene, CDR1 is KGHSH and CDR2 is LQKENI. Unmatched junction bases numbered 10, after V lost 6 bases and J lost 6 bases. This chain's CDR3 is CASSSGGTAYEKLFF. In DNA, the CDR3 is TGTGCCAGCTCGTCAGGGGGGACAGCGTATGAAAAACTGTTTTTT.

J is TRBJ2-3 and V is TRBV28; 8 bases are shared with TRBD1. V shed 2 bases and J 5 bases; nucleotides not matched to a gene: 15. Germline CDR1 reads MDHEN; CDR2 reads SYDVKM. The CDR3 length is 18 residues. Here the CDR3 reads CASSLALSRGRMLDTQYF. In nucleotides, the CDR3 is TGTGCCAGCAGTTTAGCCCTATCCAGGGGGCGGATGTTAGATACGCAGTATTTT.

V gene TRBV25-1 combines with J gene TRBJ1-4; 7 nucleotides agree with TRBD1. Germline values: CDR1 MGHDK, CDR2 SYGVNS. The V and J ends lost 8 bases and 8 bases, in that order; junction bases with no gene match: 11. The CDR3 covers 14 residues. The CDR3 sequence is CASSTGVPTEKLFF. The DNA of the CDR3 is TGTGCCAGCTCCACAGGGGTCCCGACAGAAAAACTGTTTTTT. Looking up the rest from reference TRBV25-1 and TRBJ1-4 gives the full variable domain: EADIYQTPRYLVIGTGKKITLECSQTMGHDKMYWYQQDPGMELHLIHYSYGVNSTEKGDLSSESTVSRIRTEHFPLTLESARPSHTSQYLCASSTGVPTEKLFFGSGTQLSVL.

This CDR3 reads CASSSPRLIQGANYGYTF. Here the CDR3 DNA reads TGTGCCAGCAGCAGTCCCCGTCTAATACAGGGAGCTAACTATGGCTACACCTTC. The V gene is TRBV7-2, the J gene TRBJ1-2; TRBD1 is a possible D gene (6 bases). The V end was cut by 5 bases, the J end by 0 bases, with 22 bases between. CDR3 length: 18 residues. CDR1 and CDR2 from the germline V gene are SGHTA and FQGNSA. The variable domain in full, with the rest retrieved from reference TRBV7-2 and TRBJ1-2, is GAGVSQSPSNKVTEKGKDVELRCDPISGHTALYWYRQSLGQGLEFLIYFQGNSAPDKSGLPSDRFSAERTGGSVSTLTIQRTQQEDSAVYLCASSSPRLIQGANYGYTFGSGTRLTVV.

The chain's CDR3 is CASSLVRTENPNGYTF. For the CDR3, the DNA is TGTGCCAGCAGTTTAGTTCGGACAGAGAACCCTAATGGCTACACCTTC. The J gene is TRBJ1-2, the V gene TRBV27; tentative D call: TRBD1 (6 bases). V was trimmed by 2 bases and J by 6 bases, leaving 19 bases between them. Germline CDR1 and CDR2: MNHEY and SMNVEV (reference sequence). This CDR3 has 16 residues.

Comment on this clone: Other DNA sequences within the sample encode an identical CDR3. The chain carries TRBV5-1 and TRBJ2-6; the D is unclear. The V and J ends lost 0 bases and 0 bases respectively, with 4 bases between them. The CDR3 consists of 15 residues. Germline lookup yields CDR1 SGHRS and CDR2 YFSETQ. For the CDR3, the DNA is TGCGCCAGCAGCTTGGGGCACTCTGGGGCCAACGTCCTGACTTTC. Its protein product is CASSLGHSGANVLTF.

This sequence joins TRBV6-5 and TRBJ2-3; D may correspond to TRBD1 or TRBD2 (6 bases each). Germline V CDR1 and CDR2: MNHEY, SVGAGI. CDR3 size: 16 residues. V dropped 2 bases and J dropped 0 bases, with 12 bases sitting between them. CDR3 sequence (DNA): TGTGCCAGCAGTTACAGGGGGGAGAGGAGCACAGATACGCAGTATTTT. Translation: CASSYRGERSTDTQYF.

The chain recombines TRBV7-2 with TRBJ1-5; TRBD1 matches at 10 bases. The germline gives CDR1 SGHTA, CDR2 FQGNSA. The CDR3 has 18 residues. Unmatched junction bases numbered 9, after V lost 2 bases and J lost 2 bases. CDR3 sequence: CASSLNDRGRSGNQPQHF. Here the CDR3 DNA reads TGTGCCAGCAGCTTAAATGACAGGGGGCGCAGCGGCAATCAGCCCCAGCATTTT. Based on the CDR3 plus reference TRBV7-2 and TRBJ1-5, the full variable domain is GAGVSQSPSNKVTEKGKDVELRCDPISGHTALYWYRQSLGQGLEFLIYFQGNSAPDKSGLPSDRFSAERTGGSVSTLTIQRTQQEDSAVYLCASSLNDRGRSGNQPQHFGDGTRLSIL.

In regard to this clone: Other nucleotide sequences from this sample produce the same CDR3. The chain joins TRBV28 to TRBJ2-7, with D possibly TRBD1 on 7 matching bases. The CDR3 has 17 amino acids. V lost 1 base, J lost 1 base, and 17 bases lay in between. Germline-derived CDR1 and CDR2 are MDHEN and SYDVKM. In DNA, the CDR3 is TGTGCCAGCAGTTTATTAGGGCCAGGGGGGATTTCCTACGAGCAGTACTTC. Protein product: CASSLLGPGGISYEQYF. Supplemented by reference TRBV28 and TRBJ2-7, the full variable domain reads DVKVTQSSRYLVKRTGEKVFLECVQDMDHENMFWYRQDPGLGLRLIYFSYDVKMKEKGDIPEGYSVSREKKERFSLILESASTNQTSMYLCASSLLGPGGISYEQYFGPGTRLTVT.

The chain is built from TRBV29-1 and TRBJ1-2; 7 bases align to TRBD1. V was clipped by 6 bases and J by 2 bases; unmatched bases: 12. The CDR3 sequence is 15 residues long. Germline V gives CDR1 SQVTM, CDR2 ANQGSEA. Here the CDR3 DNA reads TGCAGCGTAGGCAAAAGTTGGGGACAGAACTATGGCTACACCTTC. Translation: CSVGKSWGQNYGYTF.

This chain uses TRBV30 with TRBJ2-3; 16 nucleotides line up with TRBD2. The V gene end was trimmed by 3 bases and the J gene end by 2 bases; junction bases not matched to a gene: 5. Germline CDR1 and CDR2: GTSNPN and SVGIG (reference sequence). The CDR3 spans 17 residues. CDR3 bases: TGTGCCTGGAGGGGGACTAGCGGGAGGGCCCACACAGATACGCAGTATTTT. Residues: CAWRGTSGRAHTDTQYF. The full variable domain, completed using reference TRBV30 and TRBJ2-3, is SQTIHQWPATLVQPVGSPLSLECTVEGTSNPNLYWYRQAAGRGLQLLFYSVGIGQISSEVPQNLSASRPQDRQFILSSKKLLLSDSGFYLCAWRGTSGRAHTDTQYFGPGTRLTVL.

The genes are TRBV6-1 and TRBJ1-2; 8 positions match TRBD1. The CDR3 runs 15 residues. Germline V gene data show CDR1 as MNHNS and CDR2 as SASEGT. Trimming at V came to 0 bases and at J to 8 bases, leaving 8 bases not matched to a gene. The CDR3 nucleotides read TGTGCCAGCAGTGAAGCATTGGGCAGGGGGCGAGGCTACACCTTC. Translation: CASSEALGRGRGYTF.

The CDR3 loop reads CSVEESGFPANEQFF. CDR3 bases: TGCAGCGTTGAAGAGTCCGGGTTTCCCGCCAATGAGCAGTTCTTC. The gene calls are TRBV29-1 and TRBJ2-1; no reliable D call. The CDR3 loop spans 15 amino acids. V lost 0 bases, J lost 6 bases, and 15 bases lay in between. Germline V gene lookup returns CDR1 SQVTM and CDR2 ANQGSEA.

The rearrangement links TRBV9 to TRBJ2-6, with D tentatively TRBD2 (6 bases). The V end lost 2 bases, the J end lost 0 bases, and 21 bases lay between the germline ends. Per the germline V gene, CDR1 is SGDLS and CDR2 is YYNGEE. The CDR3 is 20 amino acids. CDR3 residues: CASSVATRDLPVSGANVLTF. CDR3 sequence (DNA): TGTGCCAGCAGCGTCGCGACGAGGGACTTGCCCGTCTCTGGGGCCAACGTCCTGACTTTC.

The V and J genes are TRBV10-2 and TRBJ2-7; 13 nucleotides align to TRBD2. The CDR3 contains 15 residues. Trimming removed 4 bases from V and 4 bases from J; junction bases left unmatched: 4. CDR1 and CDR2 from the germline V gene are WSHSY and SAAADI. The CDR3 sequence: CASSGLAGGLYEQYF. The CDR3 DNA reads as TGCGCCAGCAGTGGACTAGCGGGAGGACTTTACGAGCAGTACTTC.

This chain connects TRBV7-8 to TRBJ2-7; D may be TRBD1 (5 bases). Trimming took off 2 bases at V and 0 bases at J, with 17 bases between the two ends. CDR3 length equals 17 residues. Germline V gives CDR1 SGHVS, CDR2 FQNEAQ. The chain's CDR3 is CASSLRWWQGPSYEQYF. CDR3 DNA: TGTGCCAGCAGCTTACGGTGGTGGCAGGGTCCCTCCTACGAGCAGTACTTC. Complete variable domain (other parts from reference TRBV7-8 and TRBJ2-7): GAGVSQSPRYKVAKRGQDVALRCDPISGHVSLFWYQQALGQGPEFLTYFQNEAQLDKSGLPSDRFFAERPEGSVSTLKIQRTQQEDSAVYLCASSLRWWQGPSYEQYFGPGTRLTVT.

The chain couples TRBV6-6 to TRBJ1-5; D is perhaps TRBD1 (5 bases). Germline-derived CDR1 and CDR2 are MNHNY and SVGAGI (reference sequence). V dropped 5 bases and J dropped 7 bases, with 18 bases sitting between them. The CDR3 is made up of 15 amino acids. The CDR3 protein is CASSAGPGMGQPQHF. The CDR3 DNA reads as TGTGCCAGCAGTGCGGGGCCGGGAATGGGACAGCCCCAGCATTTT.

The V call is TRBV7-9, the J call TRBJ2-7, with TRBD2 matching over 16 bases. This CDR3 region has 17 residues. Germline V lookup: CDR1 SEHNR, CDR2 FQNEAQ (reference sequence). V lost 5 bases to trimming and J lost 5 bases; unmatched junction nucleotides: 9. The CDR3 DNA follows: TGTGCCAGCAGCGCGGCCGGGACTAGCGGGAGGGCCCACGAGCAGTACTTC. This translates into CASSAAGTSGRAHEQYF.

The chain recombines TRBV18 with TRBJ2-4; D perhaps matches TRBD2 (6 bases). This CDR3 has 16 residues. CDR1 is KGHSH, CDR2 LQKENI, per germline. The ends were cut back, 3 bases at V and 6 bases at J, with 18 bases in the middle. In nucleotides, the CDR3 is TGTGCCAGCTCACCGGCGGGGCCAGAGGGTGGAAACATTCAGTACTTC. Translated: CASSPAGPEGGNIQYF.

The rearrangement uses TRBV7-2 and TRBJ1-4; D is perhaps TRBD1 (6 bases). The germline V gene encodes CDR1 SGHTA and CDR2 FQGNSA. V was cut by 1 base and J by 3 bases, with 9 bases left in between. The CDR3 extends over 15 amino acids. CDR3 protein: CASSLEEGANEKLFF. CDR3 nucleotide sequence: TGTGCCAGCAGCTTAGAGGAGGGGGCTAATGAAAAACTGTTTTTT.

The chain couples TRBV5-8 to TRBJ1-2; D may be TRBD1 (6 bases). The CDR3 length is 15 residues. Trimming removed 4 bases from V and 3 bases from J, with 16 bases in between. Germline CDR1 and CDR2: SGHTS and YDEGEE. CDR3 DNA: TGTGCCAGCAGCCCGGGGGGCAGGTATGACTATGGCTACACCTTC. It specifies CASSPGGRYDYGYTF.

The V gene is TRBV10-3, the J gene TRBJ1-1; D ambiguous. From germline, CDR1 is ENHRY and CDR2 SYGVKD. Trimming stripped 6 bases from V and 2 bases from J, with 13 bases between. The CDR3 totals 14 residues. The DNA of the CDR3 is TGTGCCATCAGGCCCTGGGCTCCTAACACTGAAGCTTTCTTT. Its protein product is CAIRPWAPNTEAFF.

This chain links TRBV18 with TRBJ2-1; no clear D gene. V was cut by 3 bases and J by 4 bases, with 10 bases left in between. This CDR3 is built from 14 residues. The germline V gene encodes CDR1 KGHSH and CDR2 LQKENI. The CDR3 DNA reads TGTGCCAGCTCACCCCCCCCCGGTTACAATGAGCAGTTCTTC. Encoded protein: CASSPPPGYNEQFF.

This clone was seen a single time. The rearrangement joins TRBV7-6 to TRBJ2-1, with TRBD2 identical over 14 bases. This CDR3 region has 17 residues. The germline gives CDR1 SGHVS, CDR2 FNYEAQ. V lost 5 bases, J lost 5 bases, and 8 bases stayed unmatched. CDR3 protein: CASSPPGTSGSHNEQFF. The CDR3 region has the DNA TGTGCCAGCAGCCCCCCCGGGACTAGCGGGAGCCACAATGAGCAGTTCTTC.

The chain carries TRBV2 and TRBJ1-5, with D uncertain. This CDR3 spans 17 amino acids. With 2 bases removed from V and 3 bases from J, the gap between germline ends came to 17 bases. From germline, CDR1 is SNHLY and CDR2 FYNNEI. The CDR3 sequence: CASSERDTSISNQPQHF. Here the CDR3 DNA reads TGTGCCAGCAGTGAACGAGACACCTCAATATCCAATCAGCCCCAGCATTTT.

This chain joins TRBV5-4 and TRBJ2-1, with TRBD2 identical over 9 bases. Unmatched junction bases numbered 11, after V lost 1 base and J lost 12 bases. Germline CDR1 is SGHNT and CDR2 is YYREEE (reference sequence). The CDR3 totals 15 residues. This CDR3 is CASSLRGSGRFGQFF. In nucleotides, the CDR3 is TGTGCCAGCAGCTTGAGAGGGAGCGGGAGGTTCGGGCAGTTCTTC.

The V call is TRBV4-1, the J call TRBJ2-7, with 7 bases that match TRBD1. V shed 2 bases, J shed 3 bases, and the junction held 13 bases outside the gene matches. The CDR3 contains 17 residues. In germline, CDR1 is MGHRA, CDR2 YSYEKL. The CDR3 region is CASSQPPRQGRNYEQYF. The DNA for the CDR3 is TGCGCCAGCAGCCAACCCCCGCGACAGGGTCGGAACTACGAGCAGTACTTC.